The rows below give T cell receptor beta chains drawn from one sample of a study of cytotoxic CD8 clonotypes in ibrutinib-treated CLL. Sequencing was performed with immunoSEQ multiplex PCR; in TCRdb, only in-frame clones are kept and a portion is missing. The sample includes fewer than 400,000 clones, under 70% of them seen just once. This material consisted of PBMCs, taken after 36 months of ibrutinib treatment. The receptors originated from a human donor with chronic lymphocytic leukemia. Each CDR3 is given with its conserved first and last residue. D genes are given only for firm matches. Clone size is stated in some rows and not others, as once, few, many or a class when expanded.

d_gene: TRBD2
j_gene: TRBJ2-3
abundance: -
v_gene: TRBV9
CDR3aa: CASSVGGTSGSGDTQYF
CDR3nt: TGTGCCAGCAGCGTAGGTGGGACTAGCGGCTCTGGAGATACGCAGTATTTT

d_gene: -
j_gene: TRBJ2-5
abundance: -
v_gene: TRBV15
CDR3aa: CATSRPSAAETQYF
CDR3nt: TGTGCCACCAGTAGGCCCTCAGCGGCGGAGACCCAGTACTTC

d_gene: TRBD2
j_gene: TRBJ2-7
abundance: -
v_gene: TRBV7-2
CDR3aa: CASSLEGGRVHEQYF
CDR3nt: TGTGCCAGCAGCTTAGAAGGCGGGAGGGTTCACGAGCAGTACTTC

d_gene: TRBD2
j_gene: TRBJ2-3
abundance: -
v_gene: TRBV7-3
CDR3aa: CASSLTSGAGDTQYF
CDR3nt: TGTGCCAGCAGCTTAACGAGCGGGGCGGGAGATACGCAGTATTTT

d_gene: TRBD2
j_gene: TRBJ2-6
abundance: -
v_gene: TRBV4-3
CDR3aa: CASSHPTGTIGANVLTF
CDR3nt: TGCGCCAGCAGCCATCCCACGGGGACTATCGGGGCCAACGTCCTGACTTTC

d_gene: -
j_gene: TRBJ2-1
abundance: -
v_gene: TRBV15
CDR3aa: CATSSTRYNEQFF
CDR3nt: TGTGCCACCAGCAGCACTAGATACAATGAGCAGTTCTTC

d_gene: -
j_gene: TRBJ1-1
abundance: once
v_gene: TRBV29-1
CDR3aa: CSVEPPGYEAFF
CDR3nt: TGCAGCGTTGAACCCCCCGGATATGAAGCTTTCTTT

d_gene: -
j_gene: TRBJ2-3
abundance: -
v_gene: TRBV4-1
CDR3aa: CASSQSGILADTQYF
CDR3nt: TGCGCCAGCAGCCAAAGTGGCATTCTCGCAGATACGCAGTATTTT

d_gene: -
j_gene: TRBJ1-3
abundance: -
v_gene: TRBV29-1
CDR3aa: CSVGGGSGNTIYF
CDR3nt: TGCAGCGTTGGAGGTGGCTCTGGAAACACCATATATTTT

d_gene: -
j_gene: TRBJ1-4
abundance: once
v_gene: TRBV7-2
CDR3aa: CASSTGGTGHEKLFF
CDR3nt: TGTGCCAGCAGCACAGGAGGCACAGGTCATGAAAAACTGTTTTTT